The clone carrying this T cell receptor beta chain showed up just a few times. Germline V gives CDR1 SGHDT, CDR2 YYEEEE. Trimming stripped 4 bases from V and 2 bases from J, with 10 bases between. The CDR3 is 13 residues long. The data derive from a study of blood T cell repertoires in COVID-19. At the level of the study: Italy, Spain and the United States were the sources of the convalescent and acute COVID-19 samples. PBMCs, B-cell-depleted T cells, or T cells were the source of the cDNA or gDNA that made up the material.

Original methodology: Amplifying reference gene primers gave estimates of nucleated cell counts. Libraries were prepared by immunoSEQ multiplex PCR; TCRdb keeps only in-frame clonotypes and omits some of them. That table furnishes V, J and clone size, whereas the DNA furnished D and trimming. The table records more than 200,000 clones, around 84% of them present only once. The chain recombines TRBV5-6 with TRBJ2-7, with D possibly being TRBD1 (6 bases). The receptor was isolated from a man in his fifties or sixties with acute or convalescent COVID-19. The sequenced sample consisted of peripheral blood. The CDR3 DNA reads TGTGCCAGCAGCCCGGGACAAACCTACGAGCAGTACTTC. Its protein product is CASSPGQTYEQYF.